This is a list of T cell receptor beta chains from one sample in a study of CD8+ T cells in alopecia areata. Generated by immunoSEQ multiplex PCR, the TCRdb table keeps only in-frame clones and is missing some. The repertoire holds approximately 30,000 clones, with roughly half as singletons. The sample taken for sequencing was NKG2D-high CD8+ T cells sorted from blood. These receptors originate from a human donor with alopecia areata. Each CDR3 is given with its conserved first and last residue. D genes are given only for firm matches.

TRBD1	TRBJ1-5	TRBV13	CASSIGTGEQPQHF
-	TRBJ2-5	TRBV6-6	CASSPRGWETQYF
-	TRBJ1-5	TRBV28	CASRVERETQPQHF
-	TRBJ2-7	TRBV7-3	CASSWAGGYEQYF
TRBD1	TRBJ2-7	TRBV4-1	CASSQAWDRRYEQYF
TRBD1	TRBJ1-2	TRBV7-9	CASSATGGWYGYTF
-	TRBJ1-6	TRBV10-3	CAISETGNSPLHF
TRBD1	TRBJ2-3	TRBV4-2	CASSQGQGGTDTQYF
-	TRBJ2-7	TRBV27	CASSLGPSWVEQYF
-	TRBJ2-7	TRBV2	CASSEYRSPYEQYF
TRBD2	TRBJ2-1	TRBV5-1	CASSLVGSGRYNEQFF
-	TRBJ1-4	TRBV29-1	CSVEDWENGGTNEKLFF